The subject of this entry is one T cell receptor (beta chain). The antigen is undetermined. The sample originates from a study of post-analysis software for immune sequencing data. Across the study: The cohort encompassed relapsing-remitting, secondary progressive and progressive-relapsing multiple sclerosis disease courses. Study results and caveats: Comparison of patients with controls showed five or six TRBV segments more frequent in patients, TRBV5-6, TRBV5-1 and TRBV20-1 among them. In multiple sclerosis, normalized Chao1 diversity was significantly below that of controls. Samples prepared in the same batch strongly co-clustered by F measure.

Libraries were made from TCR beta cDNA, and they carried unique molecular identifiers. Roughly 450,000 cDNA molecules came from around 1 to 9.1 million T cells. In TCRdb, the PCR reads were re-called with MiXCR into one record per CDR3 protein. Among some 500,000 distinct CDR3 sequences listed, roughly 45% were seen once. The CDR3 is made up of 13 amino acids. Germline CDR1 SEHNR, CDR2 FQNEAQ (reference sequence). The chain is built from TRBV7-9 and TRBJ2-5; 9 bases line up with TRBD1. The DNA end is more similar to TRBJ2-7, so the J call may be wrong. The origin of this receptor is a girl aged 5-17 years with multiple sclerosis. Sequenced material: blood. The CDR3 DNA sequence: TGTGCCAGCAGCTTTGGGACAGGGAACGAGCAGTACTTC. Translated, it gives CASSFGTGNEQYF.